Below are 27 T cell receptor beta chains sequenced from a single sample in a study of shared T cell receptors in the human thymus. Only in-frame clones appear in the TCRdb table, and some are missing; sequencing was by immunoSEQ multiplex PCR. The data hold about 540,000 clones, with about four fifths observed a single time. This sample also appeared in a second study, on human thymus T cells.

Source material: thymocytes. These receptors all stem from a boy under two years old with a congenital heart defect.

The rearrangement uses TRBV15 and TRBJ1-1; D unresolved. Looked up from germline, CDR1 is LNHNV and CDR2 is YYDKDF (reference sequence). The CDR3 totals 18 residues. The germline V and J ends were trimmed by 0 bases and 4 bases, with 21 bases remaining between them. The CDR3 here is CATSRDLKTQPGFTEAFF. CDR3 in DNA: TGTGCCACCAGCAGAGATCTCAAGACACAGCCGGGGTTCACTGAAGCTTTCTTT.

V is TRBV28 and J is TRBJ1-5; tentatively, D is TRBD1 (6 bases). Germline CDR1 MDHEN, CDR2 SYDVKM. This CDR3 has 17 residues. Trimming cost V 7 bases and J 0 bases, with 19 bases left between them. For the CDR3, the DNA is TGTGCCAGCATCAAACCTGGCGGGGGGCATAGCAATCAGCCCCAGCATTTT. Its protein product is CASIKPGGGHSNQPQHF.

V and J are TRBV4-1 and TRBJ2-7; D is uncertain. Germline CDR1 is MGHRA and CDR2 is YSYEKL. Trimming shortened V by 1 base and J by 2 bases, and 15 bases separated the two germline ends. This CDR3 has 16 amino acids. The CDR3 nucleotides are TGCGCCAGCAGCCAAGCCCCGGTTATTATGCCCTACGAGCAGTACTTC. The encoded protein is CASSQAPVIMPYEQYF.

The chain combines TRBV6-5 with TRBJ2-2; D is ambiguous. Trimming left V 6 bases short and J 7 bases short, with 15 bases between. The germline V gene encodes CDR1 MNHEY and CDR2 SVGAGI. This CDR3 is built from 14 residues. CDR3 sequence (DNA): TGTGCCAGCAGGGCACCCATTCTCAACGGGGAGCTGTTTTTT. It codes for CASRAPILNGELFF.

The rearrangement links TRBV5-4 to TRBJ2-7; weak D call: TRBD1 (9 bases). The CDR3 has 18 residues. Trimming removed 0 bases at V and 0 bases at J, with 19 bases between. The germline CDR1 and CDR2 sequences are SGHNT and YYREEE (reference sequence). The CDR3 sequence: CASSLERGGTGPSYEQYF. Here the CDR3 DNA reads TGTGCCAGCAGCTTGGAACGGGGGGGGACAGGGCCCTCCTACGAGCAGTACTTC. Full variable domain (missing parts from reference TRBV5-4 and TRBJ2-7): ETGVTQSPTHLIKTRGQQVTLRCSSQSGHNTVSWYQQALGQGPQFIFQYYREEENGRGNFPPRFSGLQFPNYSSELNVNALELDDSALYLCASSLERGGTGPSYEQYFGPGTRLTVT.

The chain joins TRBV7-2 to TRBJ2-2, with 14 bases identical to TRBD2. The trim removed 4 bases at V and 5 bases at J, leaving 6 bases unmatched. The CDR3 length is 17 residues. CDR1 is SGHTA, CDR2 FQGNSA, per germline. The CDR3 protein is CASSSHGTSGRTGELFF. The CDR3 DNA reads TGTGCCAGCAGCTCCCACGGGACTAGCGGGAGAACCGGGGAGCTGTTTTTT.

The rearrangement links TRBV14 to TRBJ2-5; D is perhaps TRBD1 (6 bases). Germline V CDR1 and CDR2: SGHDN, FVKESK. The length of the CDR3 is 14 residues. Trimming removed 1 base at V and 7 bases at J, with 13 bases between. CDR3 sequence: CASSQGRGPWTQYF. CDR3 nucleotides: TGTGCCAGCAGCCAAGGCAGGGGCCCTTGGACCCAGTACTTC.

The genes are TRBV5-5 and TRBJ2-3; TRBD2 aligns across 7 bases. The junction had 2 bases not matched to a gene; V was cut back by 2 bases and J by 2 bases. The CDR3 extends over 14 amino acids. CDR1 SGHKS and CDR2 YYEKEE come from the germline V gene (reference sequence). In nucleotides, the CDR3 is TGTGCCAGCAGCTTAAGCGGGGACACAGATACGCAGTATTTT. Translation gives CASSLSGDTDTQYF.

This clone was counted a few times. V is TRBV4-3 and J is TRBJ2-7; 14 positions agree with TRBD2. Trimming took 4 bases from V and 4 from J; bases not matched to a gene: 3. This CDR3 spans 15 amino acids. Germline V lookup: CDR1 LGHNA, CDR2 YSLEER. CDR3 loop: CASSLGLAGGYEQYF. The CDR3, as DNA: TGCGCCAGCAGCCTCGGACTAGCGGGAGGTTACGAGCAGTACTTC.

This chain joins TRBV11-2 and TRBJ2-2, with 7 bases fitting TRBD1. The CDR3 extends over 16 amino acids. Germline-derived CDR1 and CDR2 are SGHAT and FQNNGV. Trimming took 2 bases from V and 1 from J; bases not matched to a gene: 4. This CDR3 is CASSLRQGGNTGELFF. The CDR3 bases are TGTGCCAGCAGCTTACGACAGGGCGGGAACACCGGGGAGCTGTTTTTT.

The chain has TRBV27 and TRBJ1-5; TRBD1 agrees at 8 bases. Germline V gene sequence: CDR1 MNHEY, CDR2 SMNVEV (reference sequence). The junction had 2 bases not matched to a gene; V was cut back by 4 bases and J by 3 bases. The CDR3 totals 14 residues. CDR3 loop: CASSSDRANQPQHF. CDR3 sequence (DNA): TGTGCCAGCAGTTCGGACAGGGCCAATCAGCCCCAGCATTTT.

The genes are TRBV28 and TRBJ1-5; D uncertain. V lost 3 bases and J lost 3, with 9 bases in between. Germline CDR1 and CDR2: MDHEN and SYDVKM. The CDR3 runs to 14 residues. CDR3: CASSFGGYNQPQHF. The CDR3, as DNA: TGTGCCAGCAGTTTTGGAGGGTACAATCAGCCCCAGCATTTT. Drawing the rest from reference TRBV28 and TRBJ1-5, the complete variable domain is DVKVTQSSRYLVKRTGEKVFLECVQDMDHENMFWYRQDPGLGLRLIYFSYDVKMKEKGDIPEGYSVSREKKERFSLILESASTNQTSMYLCASSFGGYNQPQHFGDGTRLSIL.

This clone occurred once. The chain employs TRBV27 and TRBJ2-7; D may be TRBD2 (6 bases). Deletions cut 5 bases from V and 2 bases from J, with 19 bases between. Germline CDR1 MNHEY, CDR2 SMNVEV (reference sequence). This CDR3 spans 16 amino acids. The CDR3 sequence: CASSVASWGRPYEQYF. Written as DNA, the CDR3 is TGTGCCAGCAGTGTCGCCAGTTGGGGGAGGCCCTACGAGCAGTACTTC.

This clone was seen a handful of times. The chain links TRBV28 to TRBJ2-7; the D is unclear. V shed 4 bases and J shed 2 bases, with 15 bases lying between them. The CDR3 contains 15 residues. Looked up from germline, CDR1 is MDHEN and CDR2 is SYDVKM. The CDR3 DNA is TGTGCCAGCAGTTCTCCAACCTCTGAGACCTACGAGCAGTACTTC. It encodes CASSSPTSETYEQYF.

The chain couples TRBV11-3 to TRBJ1-1; possible D gene TRBD1, 5 bases. The germline gives CDR1 SGHNT, CDR2 YENEEA. V gave up 2 bases and J gave up 1 base, with 11 bases separating them. This CDR3 spans 15 amino acids. CDR3: CASSLSNGGNTEAFF. CDR3 nucleotide sequence: TGTGCCAGCAGCTTATCGAACGGGGGGAACACTGAAGCTTTCTTT.

The chain is built from TRBV28 and TRBJ2-7; TRBD2 might be the D (6 bases). CDR3 length: 16 residues. Trimming cost V 2 bases and J 8 bases, with 22 bases left between them. Germline loops: CDR1 MDHEN, CDR2 SYDVKM. CDR3 amino acids: CASSLSPPLASGQQYF. The DNA of the CDR3 is TGTGCCAGCAGTTTAAGCCCCCCTCTAGCGTCGGGGCAGCAGTACTTC.

This clone was picked up a small number of times. The chain employs TRBV19 and TRBJ1-5, with a possible D match to TRBD1 (5 bases). The CDR3 is 14 residues long. Germline V gene sequence: CDR1 LNHDA, CDR2 SQIVND (reference sequence). CDR3 region: CATCSQGKRQPQHF. The CDR3 bases are TGTGCTACGTGCAGCCAGGGCAAGCGTCAGCCCCAGCATTTT.

The chain couples TRBV27 to TRBJ1-5; D uncertain. Germline loops: CDR1 MNHEY, CDR2 SMNVEV (reference sequence). The CDR3 spans 16 residues. V was trimmed by 6 bases and J by 0 bases, leaving 15 bases between them. The CDR3 protein is CASSPNRPHSNQPQHF. Written as DNA, the CDR3 is TGTGCCAGCAGCCCTAACAGACCACATAGCAATCAGCCCCAGCATTTT.

The V and J genes are TRBV7-9 and TRBJ2-1; TRBD1 might be the D (5 bases). V shed 1 base and J shed 6 bases, with 13 bases lying between them. Germline V lookup: CDR1 SEHNR, CDR2 FQNEAQ (reference sequence). CDR3 length: 15 amino acids. Written as DNA, the CDR3 is TGTGCCAGCAGCTTAGTCCCCAGGGCCGGCAATGAGCAGTTCTTC. Residues: CASSLVPRAGNEQFF. The full variable domain, completed using reference TRBV7-9 and TRBJ2-1, is DTGVSQNPRHKITKRGQNVTFRCDPISEHNRLYWYRQTLGQGPEFLTYFQNEAQLEKSRLLSDRFSAERPKGSFSTLEIQRTEQGDSAMYLCASSLVPRAGNEQFFGPGTRLTVL.

This rearrangement joins TRBV6-5 to TRBJ2-7, with D possibly matching TRBD1 (5 bases). The CDR3 is 14 residues long. Trimming stripped 5 bases from V and 6 bases from J, with 17 bases between. CDR1 MNHEY and CDR2 SVGAGI come from the germline V gene. Here the CDR3 DNA reads TGTGCCAGCAGTGCTAGGGGTCCCGGACGCGAGCAGTACTTC. Amino acids: CASSARGPGREQYF.

V is TRBV29-1 and J is TRBJ2-5; 8 bases align to TRBD1. Unmatched junction bases numbered 4, after V lost 5 bases and J lost 2 bases. This CDR3 contains 13 residues. CDR1 is SQVTM and CDR2 is ANQGSEA in the germline V gene. The CDR3 spells CSVWGQEQETQYF. CDR3 coding DNA: TGCAGCGTTTGGGGACAGGAGCAAGAGACCCAGTACTTC.

This CDR3 is CASSTRTSGRSYNEQFF. The CDR3 bases are TGTGCCAGCAGTACCCGGACTAGCGGGAGGTCCTACAATGAGCAGTTCTTC. This chain connects TRBV27 to TRBJ2-1, with 14 bases that match TRBD2. This CDR3 has 17 residues. The germline gives CDR1 MNHEY, CDR2 SMNVEV (reference sequence). With V trimmed by 5 bases and J by 1 base, 4 bases remained unmatched.

The V and J genes are TRBV10-1 and TRBJ2-5, with 10 bases identical to TRBD2. J was trimmed by 1 base and V by 0 bases; bases with no gene match: 5. Germline V gene lookup returns CDR1 WNHNN and CDR2 SYGVQD (reference sequence). CDR3 length: 17 amino acids. The chain's CDR3 is CASSESPSGRIQETQYF. The CDR3 region has the DNA TGCGCCAGCAGTGAGTCGCCTAGCGGGAGAATCCAAGAGACCCAGTACTTC.

The rearrangement uses TRBV29-1 and TRBJ1-5; 10 positions agree with TRBD1. There are 16 residues in the CDR3. Trimming removed 7 bases from V and 1 base from J; junction bases left unmatched: 10. The germline CDR1 and CDR2 sequences are SQVTM and ANQGSEA. The CDR3 nucleotides read TGCAGCGAAGCGGACAGGGGGAGTTTGAGCAATCAGCCCCAGCATTTT. Its translation: CSEADRGSLSNQPQHF. The whole variable domain, filled in from reference TRBV29-1 and TRBJ1-5, reads SAVISQKPSRDICQRGTSLTIQCQVDSQVTMMFWYRQQPGQSLTLIATANQGSEATYESGFVIDKFPISRPNLTFSTLTVSNMSPEDSSIYLCSEADRGSLSNQPQHFGDGTRLSIL.

The V and J genes are TRBV7-2 and TRBJ2-3; no firm D call. Germline lookup yields CDR1 SGHTA and CDR2 FQGNSA. The CDR3 is 16 residues long. Trimming cost V 2 bases and J 1 base, with 13 bases left between them. CDR3 loop: CASSLFDSPGTDTQYF. The CDR3 region has the DNA TGTGCCAGCAGCTTATTCGACTCCCCCGGCACAGATACGCAGTATTTT.

The V and J genes are TRBV19 and TRBJ2-7; 8 positions agree with TRBD1. The V segment lost 6 bases and the J segment 1 base; nucleotides outside the gene matches: 8. CDR1 LNHDA and CDR2 SQIVND come from the germline V gene (reference sequence). This CDR3 has 15 amino acids. The CDR3 here is CASSPPGQASYEQYF. For the CDR3, the DNA is TGTGCCAGTAGCCCCCCGGGACAGGCTTCCTACGAGCAGTACTTC.

The rearrangement uses TRBV4-3 and TRBJ2-7; D remains unclear. V lost 0 bases to trimming and J lost 2 bases, with 5 bases between them. Germline V gene lookup returns CDR1 LGHNA and CDR2 YSLEER. This CDR3 is 13 amino acids long. In DNA form, the CDR3 reads TGCGCCAGCAGCCAAGAAGAGGCCTACGAGCAGTACTTC. Encoded protein: CASSQEEAYEQYF.